This TCR beta chain was sequenced during a study of beta chain features in type 1 diabetes. Whole-study results and caveats: Within each of all four CD4+ subsets, Type 1 diabetes patients had TCRB CDR3s that were moderately but significantly shorter.

TCRB transcripts that were expressed got sequenced, as all of the isolated RNA had been reverse transcribed. Using immunoSEQ multiplex PCR, the repertoire was profiled, and TCRdb retains in-frame clones only, with some absent. Of around 250,000 clones listed, approximately 14% are singletons. V was trimmed by 1 base and J by 1 base, leaving 15 bases between them. This CDR3 contains 17 residues. Germline CDR1 reads MGHRA; CDR2 reads YSYEKL. This clone has a handful of counts. Its antigen is unidentified. This chain uses TRBV4-1 with TRBJ2-3; D is possibly TRBD2 (6 bases). The sequence derives from a man aged 30-40 years with type 1 diabetes. The sample consisted of naive CD4+ T cells from blood. CDR3 loop: CASSQATLATRTDTQYF. The CDR3 DNA is TGCGCCAGCAGCCAAGCGACCCTAGCGACTCGCACAGATACGCAGTATTTT.